These T cell receptor beta chains were read from a single sample in a study of technical replicates of blood from several donors. Measured with immunoSEQ multiplex PCR; TCRdb has only the in-frame clones, and not every one. The sample includes tens of thousands of clones, roughly 90% of them seen just once. The sequenced sample was PBMCs. Receptors originate from a human donor in good health. Some clones in this sample may be carry-over from other donors' samples. The CDR3 runs from the conserved cysteine through the conserved F or W. D genes are given only for firm matches. Not all rows give a size; the values are once, few, many and, for expanded clones, a class.

>NA|TRBV29-1|TRBJ2-7|NA|12
TGCAGCGTTGAAGACACAGAAAGCGAGCAGTACTTC
CSVEDTESEQYF
>NA|TRBV30|TRBJ2-7|NA|12
TGTGCCTGGAGTGTAATTTCCGGGGAGCAGTACTTC
CAWSVISGEQYF
>NA|TRBV6-5|TRBJ2-7|NA|16
TGTGCCAGCAGTTACTCCTCCCGAGGAAGAGGCTACGAGCAGTACTTC
CASSYSSRGRGYEQYF
>NA|TRBV5-1|TRBJ1-3|NA|15
TGCGCCAGCAGCTTAGGACAGCCCTCTGGAAACACCATATATTTT
CASSLGQPSGNTIYF
>NA|TRBV6-5|TRBJ1-6|NA|14
TGTGCCAGCAGTGCGCCGGGACAAAGGTCTCCCCTCCACTTT
CASSAPGQRSPLHF
>NA|TRBV4-1|TRBJ1-2|few|15
TGCGCCAGCAGCCAAGATGGAGGTTTCGCCTATGGCTACACCTTC
CASSQDGGFAYGYTF
>TRBD2|TRBV6-5|TRBJ2-2|NA|14
TGTGCCAGCTCCTACGGGGGGGTCACCGGGGAGCTGTTTTTT
CASSYGGVTGELFF
>TRBD1|TRBV7-2|TRBJ1-2|NA|14
TGTGCCAGCAGCCCCCCCGGGACAGCTTATGGCTACACCTTC
CASSPPGTAYGYTF
>NA|TRBV4-1|TRBJ1-6|NA|19
TGCGCCAGCAGCCAAGACCCAAAGTCGGAGAGCTCCTATAATTCACCCCTCCACTTT
CASSQDPKSESSYNSPLHF
>TRBD1|TRBV6-5|TRBJ1-1|NA|14
TGTGCCAGCAGTACCCGGGACAGGGGGTTGGGGGCTTTCTTT
CASSTRDRGLGAFF
>NA|TRBV19|TRBJ1-2|once|15
TGTGCCAGTAGTCGTCGGACAGAGATTCTTTATGGCTACACCTTC
CASSRRTEILYGYTF
>TRBD1|TRBV5-4|TRBJ1-1|once|14
TGTGCCAGCAGCTGGGGACAGGGCAACACTGAAGCTTTCTTT
CASSWGQGNTEAFF
>TRBD2|TRBV7-3|TRBJ2-7|NA|15
TGTGCCAGCAGCTTGGCAGCGGGAGGAAGGGGAGAGCAGTACTTC
CASSLAAGGRGEQYF
>NA|TRBV5-1|TRBJ1-4|NA|13
TGCGCCAGCAGCGCAGGGGCTAATGAAAAACTGTTTTTT
CASSAGANEKLFF
>NA|TRBV7-9|TRBJ1-1|once|15
TGTGCCAGCAGCCCGCGTATGGGGGGGAACACTGAAGCTTTCTTT
CASSPRMGGNTEAFF
>TRBD1|TRBV19|TRBJ1-5|NA|17
TGTGCCAGTAGTATAGATGGGACAGGGGGTCTCAATCAGCCCCAGCATTTT
CASSIDGTGGLNQPQHF
>TRBD2|TRBV5-1|TRBJ2-7|NA|16
TGCGCCAGCAGCTTGGCCTCAGCGGGAATGGCGTACGAGCAGTACTTC
CASSLASAGMAYEQYF
>NA|TRBV2|TRBJ2-2|NA|17
TGTGCCAGCGATCTGGTGGGGCCAGGCCCGAACACCGGGGAGCTGTTTTTT
CASDLVGPGPNTGELFF
>TRBD2|TRBV7-9|TRBJ2-7|NA|15
TGTGCCAGCAGCCGGGCGAGCGGGGGAACCTACGAGCAGTACTTC
CASSRASGGTYEQYF
>TRBD2|TRBV7-2|TRBJ2-7|NA|14
TGTGCCAGCAGCTTAGGGGAGGGTCCCTACGAGCAGTACTTC
CASSLGEGPYEQYF
>NA|TRBV12-5|TRBJ2-5|NA|12
TGTGCTAGCGGTTGGGCTCAAGAGACCCAGTACTTC
CASGWAQETQYF
>TRBD1|TRBV14|TRBJ1-2|NA|15
TGTGCCAGCAGCAGAAGACAGGGGGTGGACTATGGCTACACCTTC
CASSRRQGVDYGYTF
>NA|TRBV6-6|TRBJ2-7|NA|11
TGTGCCAGCAGTCTAAACTACGAGCAGTACTTC
CASSLNYEQYF
>TRBD2|TRBV4-1|TRBJ2-1|NA|18
TGCGCCAGCAGCCAAGATGCAGGACTAGCGGACTCCTACAATGAGCAGTTCTTC
CASSQDAGLADSYNEQFF
>TRBD1|TRBV5-1|TRBJ2-2|NA|17
TGCGCCAGCAGCCGGTTGCAGGGGGCTGTCAACACCGGGGAGCTGTTTTTT
CASSRLQGAVNTGELFF
>NA|TRBV7-9|TRBJ1-4|NA|14
TGTGCCAGCAGAGACAGTTCAACTAATGAAAAACTGTTTTTT
CASRDSSTNEKLFF
>NA|TRBV7-2|TRBJ1-6|NA|14
TGTGCCAGCAGTCCGGGACACAATAATTCACCCCTCCACTTT
CASSPGHNNSPLHF
>TRBD1|TRBV16|TRBJ2-2|NA|15
TGTGCCAGCAGCCAAGGGACAGGGGTCACCTGGGAGCTGTTTTTT
CASSQGTGVTWELFF
>NA|TRBV7-9|TRBJ1-6|NA|17
TGTGCCAGCAGCTTTCCCCTGGGGGGGATGCATAATTCACCCCTCCACTTT
CASSFPLGGMHNSPLHF
>NA|TRBV30|TRBJ2-4|NA|15
TGTGCCTGGAGTAGGGGGAGTATGGGCAAAAACATTCAGTACTTC
CAWSRGSMGKNIQYF
>TRBD2|TRBV15|TRBJ2-3|NA|17
TGTGCCACCAGCAGACCCAAAGAGGGACTAAGCACAGATACGCAGTATTTT
CATSRPKEGLSTDTQYF
>NA|TRBV5-1|TRBJ2-7|NA|15
TGCGCCAGCAGCTACCTCCCGGGACAACCCTACGAGCAGTACTTC
CASSYLPGQPYEQYF
>TRBD1|TRBV7-8|TRBJ1-5|NA|14
TGTGCCAGCAGCTTCGACAGGGAGGATCAGCCCCAGCATTTT
CASSFDREDQPQHF
>TRBD1|TRBV7-2|TRBJ2-1|NA|15
TGTGCCAGCAGCACAGACAGGGTATCTTCCGATGAGCAGTTCTTC
CASSTDRVSSDEQFF
>NA|TRBV7-3|TRBJ1-1|NA|13
TGTGCCAGCAGCCGAGTCCAGGGCAGCCAAGCTTTCTTT
CASSRVQGSQAFF
>TRBD2|TRBV5-4|TRBJ2-5|NA|15
TGTGCCAGCAGCTTAGCGGGGGGCTGGGGGGAGACCCAGTACTTC
CASSLAGGWGETQYF
>NA|TRBV11-2|TRBJ2-2|NA|13
TGTGCCAGCAGCCGCATTAGGACTGGGGAGCTGTTTTTT
CASSRIRTGELFF
>TRBD1|TRBV5-6|TRBJ2-1|NA|15
TGTGCCAGCACCGAGACAGGGGGTGAGAACAATGAGCAGTTCTTC
CASTETGGENNEQFF
>NA|TRBV5-1|TRBJ2-1|once|14
TGCGCCAGCAGCTTTCAGGGCCCCACCAATGAGCAGTTCTTC
CASSFQGPTNEQFF
>NA|TRBV30|TRBJ1-2|NA|12
TGTGCCCTCATGGTGGTCTTTGAGGGCTACACCTTC
CALMVVFEGYTF
>TRBD2|TRBV2|TRBJ2-2|NA|15
TGTGCCAGCACCCAGGGACTAGCGGCCACCGGGGAGCTGTTTTTT
CASTQGLAATGELFF
>NA|TRBV10-3|TRBJ2-7|NA|14
TGTGCCATCAGTGAGTCGTCGGGGTCTAGGGAGCAGTACTTC
CAISESSGSREQYF
>NA|TRBV21-1|TRBJ1-2|NA|13
TGTGCCAGCAGCCAGAGGAGGGTCGATGGCTACACCTTC
CASSQRRVDGYTF
>TRBD1|TRBV7-2|TRBJ2-6|NA|16
TGTGCCAGCACGCTACAGGGGCGCTCTGGGGCCAACGTCCTGACTTTC
CASTLQGRSGANVLTF
>NA|TRBV21-1|TRBJ2-3|NA|17
TGTGCCAGCAGCACTACCTCGACTAGCGGGATCACGGATACGCAGTATTTT
CASSTTSTSGITDTQYF
>TRBD1|TRBV4-3|TRBJ2-1|NA|16
TGCGCCAGCAGCCCGGGGACAGAGGGGTATGACAATGAGCAGTTCTTC
CASSPGTEGYDNEQFF
>TRBD2|TRBV7-6|TRBJ2-7|NA|14
TGTGCCAGCAGCTTAGTGCGGACTAGTACCGAGCAGTACTTC
CASSLVRTSTEQYF
>NA|TRBV21-1|TRBJ1-5|NA|16
TGTGCCAGCAGCAAAGGGGAAGGGGGACCCCATCAGCCCCAGCATTTT
CASSKGEGGPHQPQHF
>TRBD2|TRBV30|TRBJ2-4|NA|18
TGTGCCTGGTGGGGCGGTGCGCTAGCGGGATCGGCCAAAAACATTCAGTACTTC
CAWWGGALAGSAKNIQYF
>TRBD1|TRBV7-2|TRBJ1-6|few|16
TGTGCCAGCAGCCGGACACAGGGGGCCAATAATTCACCCCTCCACTTT
CASSRTQGANNSPLHF
>NA|TRBV7-9|TRBJ2-7|NA|13
TGTGCCAGCAGCTTAGGCGGAACCTACGAGCAGTACTTC
CASSLGGTYEQYF
>TRBD1|TRBV11-3|TRBJ2-2|NA|15
TGTGCCAGCAGCTCAGGGGGCCGGTGGACCGGGGAGCTGTTTTTT
CASSSGGRWTGELFF